This TCR beta chain was retrieved from a study of OX40 agonist ivuxolimab in advanced cancers. Turning to the study itself: Three patients, one with hepatocellular carcinoma and two with cutaneous melanoma, achieved partial responses.

Germline CDR1 and CDR2: MGHRA and YSYEKL. Unmatched junction bases numbered 13, after V lost 8 bases and J lost 11 bases. The CDR3 consists of 15 residues. TCRdb's table, derived via immunoSEQ multiplex PCR, lists solely in-frame clones and lacks some. The sample has about 14,000 clones, roughly 77% seen once. The study's findings and limits: What antigens the expanded peripheral T cells recognized was never established. There were, on average, more expanded clones in CD8+ T cells than in CD4+.

Regarding this clone: Its antigen is not known.

Prior autoimmune disease or systemic immunosuppression barred patients. This receptor was taken from an adult with an advanced solid tumor such as melanoma, head and neck, liver or kidney cancer. The gene calls are TRBV4-1 and TRBJ2-3; TRBD2 matches at 13 bases. Sample: CD4+ or CD8+ T cells sorted from blood, taken in a trial of the OX40 agonist ivuxolimab. CDR3 residues: CASGGLAGTQIGQYF. Here the CDR3 DNA reads TGCGCCAGCGGGGGACTAGCGGGAACACAGATAGGGCAGTATTTT.